Sequencing of this T cell receptor (beta chain) was carried out in a study of T cells and copy number aberrations in small-cell lung cancer. Regarding the study as a whole: The study's sample size was small, so findings need validation. Adjacent lung showed higher T-cell richness and clonality than tumors; density difference nonsignificant.

This CDR3 spans 13 amino acids. V shed 6 bases and J shed 2 bases, with 12 bases lying between them. CDR1 is SGHRS, CDR2 YFSETQ, per germline. Some clones are missing from TCRdb's copy, which holds only in-frame ones; the method was immunoSEQ multiplex PCR. The table shows roughly 9,800 clones, with over 60% occurring only once. Details on this clone: The antigen remains unidentified.

Donors had limited-stage small-cell lung cancer and underwent surgical resection in Hangzhou, China, between about 2008 and 2021. All donors had upfront surgery without preoperative chemotherapy, radiotherapy or any immunotherapy. The source of this sequence is a man between 60 and 75 years old with small cell lung cancer. The chain links TRBV5-1 to TRBJ2-7; D call uncertain. Sequences were obtained from normal tissue next to the tumor. DNA for the CDR3: TGCGCCAGCAATATACCTGGGACCTACGAGCAGTACTTC. This codes for CASNIPGTYEQYF.